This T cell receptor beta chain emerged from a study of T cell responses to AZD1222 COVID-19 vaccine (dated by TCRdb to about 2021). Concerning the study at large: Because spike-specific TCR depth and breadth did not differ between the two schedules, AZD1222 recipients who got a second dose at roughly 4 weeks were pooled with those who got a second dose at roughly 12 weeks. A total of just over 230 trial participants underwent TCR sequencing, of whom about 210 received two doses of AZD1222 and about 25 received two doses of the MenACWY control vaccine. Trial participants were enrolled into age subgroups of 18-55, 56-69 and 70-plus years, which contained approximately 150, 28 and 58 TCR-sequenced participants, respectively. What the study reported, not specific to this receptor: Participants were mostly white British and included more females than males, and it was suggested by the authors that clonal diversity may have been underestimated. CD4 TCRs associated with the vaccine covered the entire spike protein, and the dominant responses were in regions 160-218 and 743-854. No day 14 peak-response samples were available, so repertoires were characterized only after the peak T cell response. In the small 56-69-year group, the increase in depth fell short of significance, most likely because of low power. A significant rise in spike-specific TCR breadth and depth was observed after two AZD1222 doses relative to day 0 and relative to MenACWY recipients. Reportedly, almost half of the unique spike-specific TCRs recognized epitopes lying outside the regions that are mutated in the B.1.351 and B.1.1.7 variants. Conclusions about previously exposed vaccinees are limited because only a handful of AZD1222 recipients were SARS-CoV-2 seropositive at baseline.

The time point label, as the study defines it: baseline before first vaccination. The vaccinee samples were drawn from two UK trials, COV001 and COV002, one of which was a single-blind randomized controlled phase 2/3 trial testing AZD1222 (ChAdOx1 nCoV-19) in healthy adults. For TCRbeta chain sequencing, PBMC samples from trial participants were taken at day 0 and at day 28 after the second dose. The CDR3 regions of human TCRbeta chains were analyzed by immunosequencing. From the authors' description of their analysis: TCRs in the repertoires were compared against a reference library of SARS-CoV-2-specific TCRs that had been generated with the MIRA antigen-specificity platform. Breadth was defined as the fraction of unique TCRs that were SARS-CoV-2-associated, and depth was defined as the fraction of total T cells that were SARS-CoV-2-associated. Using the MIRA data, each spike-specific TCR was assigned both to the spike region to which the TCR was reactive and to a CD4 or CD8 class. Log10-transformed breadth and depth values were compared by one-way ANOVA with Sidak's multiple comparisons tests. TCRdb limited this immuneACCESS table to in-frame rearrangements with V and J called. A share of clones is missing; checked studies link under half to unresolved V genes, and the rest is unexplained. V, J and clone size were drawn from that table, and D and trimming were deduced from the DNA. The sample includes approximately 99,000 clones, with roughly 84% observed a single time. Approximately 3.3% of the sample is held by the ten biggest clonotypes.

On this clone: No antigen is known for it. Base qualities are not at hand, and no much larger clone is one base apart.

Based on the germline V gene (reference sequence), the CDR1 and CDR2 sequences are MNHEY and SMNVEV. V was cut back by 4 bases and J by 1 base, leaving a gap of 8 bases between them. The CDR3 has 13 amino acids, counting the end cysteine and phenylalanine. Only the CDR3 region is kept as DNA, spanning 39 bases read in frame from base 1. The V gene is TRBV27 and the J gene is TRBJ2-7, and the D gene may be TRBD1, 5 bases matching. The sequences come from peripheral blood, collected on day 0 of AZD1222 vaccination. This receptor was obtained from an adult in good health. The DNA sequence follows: TGTGCCAGCAGTTCCGACAGATCCTACGAGCAGTACTTC. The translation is CASSSDRSYEQYF.